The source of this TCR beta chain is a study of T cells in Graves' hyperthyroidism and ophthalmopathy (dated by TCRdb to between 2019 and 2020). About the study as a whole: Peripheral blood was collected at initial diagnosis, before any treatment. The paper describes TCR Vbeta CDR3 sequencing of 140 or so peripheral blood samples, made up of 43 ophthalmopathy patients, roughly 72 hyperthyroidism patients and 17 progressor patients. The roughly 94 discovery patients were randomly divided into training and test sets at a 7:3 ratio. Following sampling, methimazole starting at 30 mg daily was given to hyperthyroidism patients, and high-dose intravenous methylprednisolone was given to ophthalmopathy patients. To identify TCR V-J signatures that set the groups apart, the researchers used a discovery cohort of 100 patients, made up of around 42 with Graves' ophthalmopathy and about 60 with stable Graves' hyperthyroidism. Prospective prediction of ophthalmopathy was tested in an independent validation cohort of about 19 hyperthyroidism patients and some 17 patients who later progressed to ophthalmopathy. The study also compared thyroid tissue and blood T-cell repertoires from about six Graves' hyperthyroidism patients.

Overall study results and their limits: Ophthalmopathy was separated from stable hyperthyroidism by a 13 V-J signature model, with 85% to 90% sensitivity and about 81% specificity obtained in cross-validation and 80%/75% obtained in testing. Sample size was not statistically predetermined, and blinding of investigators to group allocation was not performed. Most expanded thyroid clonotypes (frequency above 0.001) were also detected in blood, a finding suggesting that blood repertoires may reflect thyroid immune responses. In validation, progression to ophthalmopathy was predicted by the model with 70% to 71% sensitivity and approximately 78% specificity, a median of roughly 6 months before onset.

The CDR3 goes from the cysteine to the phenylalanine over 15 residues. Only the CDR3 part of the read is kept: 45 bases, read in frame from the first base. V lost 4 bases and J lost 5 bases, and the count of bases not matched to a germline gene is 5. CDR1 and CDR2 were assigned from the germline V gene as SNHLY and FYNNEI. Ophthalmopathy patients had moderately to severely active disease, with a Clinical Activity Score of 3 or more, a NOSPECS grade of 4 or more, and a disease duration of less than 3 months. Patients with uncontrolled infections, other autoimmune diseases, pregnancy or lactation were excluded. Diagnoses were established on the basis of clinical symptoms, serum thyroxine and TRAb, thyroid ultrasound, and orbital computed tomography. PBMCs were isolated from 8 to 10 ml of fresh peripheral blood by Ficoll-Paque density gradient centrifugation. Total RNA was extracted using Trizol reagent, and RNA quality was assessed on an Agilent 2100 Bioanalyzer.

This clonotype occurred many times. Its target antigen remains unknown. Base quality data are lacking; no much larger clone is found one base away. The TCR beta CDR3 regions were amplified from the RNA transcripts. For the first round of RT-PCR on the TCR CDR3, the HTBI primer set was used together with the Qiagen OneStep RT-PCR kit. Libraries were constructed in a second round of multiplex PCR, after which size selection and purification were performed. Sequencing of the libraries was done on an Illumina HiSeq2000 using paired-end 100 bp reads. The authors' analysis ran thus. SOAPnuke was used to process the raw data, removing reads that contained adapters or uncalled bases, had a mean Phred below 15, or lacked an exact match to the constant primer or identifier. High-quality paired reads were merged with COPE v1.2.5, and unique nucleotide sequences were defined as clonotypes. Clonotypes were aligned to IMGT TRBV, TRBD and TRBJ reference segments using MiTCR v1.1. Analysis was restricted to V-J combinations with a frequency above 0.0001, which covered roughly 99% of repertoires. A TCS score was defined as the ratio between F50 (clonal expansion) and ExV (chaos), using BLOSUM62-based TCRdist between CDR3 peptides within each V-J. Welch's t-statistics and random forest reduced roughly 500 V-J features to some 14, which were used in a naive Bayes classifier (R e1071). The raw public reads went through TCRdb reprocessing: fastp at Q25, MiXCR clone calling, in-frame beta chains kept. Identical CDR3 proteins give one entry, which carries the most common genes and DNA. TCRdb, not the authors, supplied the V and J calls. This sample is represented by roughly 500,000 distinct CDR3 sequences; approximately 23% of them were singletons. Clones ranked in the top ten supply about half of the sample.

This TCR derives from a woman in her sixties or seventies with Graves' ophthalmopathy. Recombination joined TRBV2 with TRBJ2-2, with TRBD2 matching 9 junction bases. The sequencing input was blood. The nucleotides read TGTGCCAGCAGTGCACAAAGCGGGAGGACCGGGGAGCTGTTTTTT. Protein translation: CASSAQSGRTGELFF.